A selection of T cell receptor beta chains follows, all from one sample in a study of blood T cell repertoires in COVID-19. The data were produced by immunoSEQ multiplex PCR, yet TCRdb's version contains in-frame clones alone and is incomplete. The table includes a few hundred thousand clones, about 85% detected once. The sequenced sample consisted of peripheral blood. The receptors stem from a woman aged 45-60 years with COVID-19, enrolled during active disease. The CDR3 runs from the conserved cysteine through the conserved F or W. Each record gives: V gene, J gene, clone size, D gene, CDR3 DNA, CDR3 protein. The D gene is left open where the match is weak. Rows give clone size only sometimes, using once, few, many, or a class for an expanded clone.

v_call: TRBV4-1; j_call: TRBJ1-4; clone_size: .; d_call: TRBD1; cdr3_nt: TGCGCCAGCAGCCAGCCCGGGACAGGGGGAAAACTGTTTTTT; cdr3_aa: CASSQPGTGGKLFF
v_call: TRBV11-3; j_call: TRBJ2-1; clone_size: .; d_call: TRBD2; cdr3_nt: TGTGCCAGCAGCTTAGGGGTAGCGGGGAGCTCCTACAATGAGCAGTTCTTC; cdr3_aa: CASSLGVAGSSYNEQFF
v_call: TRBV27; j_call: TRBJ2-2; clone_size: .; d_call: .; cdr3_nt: TGTGCCAGCAGTTTATCCCCCAGGGGATCCGGGGAGCTGTTTTTT; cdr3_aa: CASSLSPRGSGELFF
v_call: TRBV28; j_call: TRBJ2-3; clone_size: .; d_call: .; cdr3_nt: TGTGCCAGCTCCGCCCGCGGGGGCGCCACAGATACGCAGTATTTT; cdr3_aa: CASSARGGATDTQYF
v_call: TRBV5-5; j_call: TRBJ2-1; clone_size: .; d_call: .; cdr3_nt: TGTGCCAGCAGCTTGGTGTCGGGAGCTGAGCAGTTCTTC; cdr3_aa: CASSLVSGAEQFF
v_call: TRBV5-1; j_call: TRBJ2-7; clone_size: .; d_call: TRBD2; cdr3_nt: TGCGCCAGCAGCCCCCGGATAGCGGGGGGCGGGGAGTACTTC; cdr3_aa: CASSPRIAGGGEYF
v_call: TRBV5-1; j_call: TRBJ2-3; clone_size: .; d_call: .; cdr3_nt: TGCGCCAGCAGCTTGCGAACAGACGAACTTCCGGCTAGCACAGATACGCAGTATTTT; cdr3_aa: CASSLRTDELPASTDTQYF
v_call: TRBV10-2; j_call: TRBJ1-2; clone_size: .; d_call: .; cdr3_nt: TGCGCCAGCAGTGACTCCGGGGGAGACTATGGCTACACCTTC; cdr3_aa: CASSDSGGDYGYTF
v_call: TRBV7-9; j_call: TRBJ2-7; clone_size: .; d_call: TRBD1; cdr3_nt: TGTGCCAGCAGTCTCCTGAGTCCGGGACAGACAGCGAGGGAGCAGTACTTC; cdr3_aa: CASSLLSPGQTAREQYF
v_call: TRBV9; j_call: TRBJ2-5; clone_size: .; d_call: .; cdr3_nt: TGTGCCAGCAGCGTAGGGGGAGCCGGGTTACAAGAGACCCAGTACTTC; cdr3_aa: CASSVGGAGLQETQYF
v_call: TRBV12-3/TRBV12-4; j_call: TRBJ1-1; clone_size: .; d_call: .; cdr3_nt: TGTGCCAGCAGTTACGGGTCGAACACTGAAGCTTTCTTT; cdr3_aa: CASSYGSNTEAFF
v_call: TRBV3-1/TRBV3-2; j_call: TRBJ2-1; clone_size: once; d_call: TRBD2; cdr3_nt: TGTGCCAGCAGCACCCTTGACGGGGGGGCCCGTGAGCAGTTCTTC; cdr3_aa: CASSTLDGGAREQFF
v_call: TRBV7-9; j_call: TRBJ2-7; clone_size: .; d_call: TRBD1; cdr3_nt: TGTGCCAGCAGCGTCTCCGGGACAGGGACCTACGAGCAGTACTTC; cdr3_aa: CASSVSGTGTYEQYF
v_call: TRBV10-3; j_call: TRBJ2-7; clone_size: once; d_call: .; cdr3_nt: TGTGCCATCAGTGAGGGCGGCTACTCCTACGAGCAGTACTTC; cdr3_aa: CAISEGGYSYEQYF
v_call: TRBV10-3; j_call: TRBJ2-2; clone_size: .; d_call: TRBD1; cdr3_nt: TGTGCCATCAGTGAGGACAGGGGGCGGACCGGGGAGCTGTTTTTT; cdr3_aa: CAISEDRGRTGELFF
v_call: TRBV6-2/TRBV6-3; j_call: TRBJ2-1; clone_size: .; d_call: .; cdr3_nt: TGTGCCAGCAGTTACTCGACCGTAATAGGAGCCCATGGTGAGCAGTTCTTC; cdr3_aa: CASSYSTVIGAHGEQFF
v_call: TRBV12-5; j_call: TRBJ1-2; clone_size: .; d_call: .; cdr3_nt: TGTGCTAGTGGTTATCATAGGGGAATGAGGGGCTACACCTTC; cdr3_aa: CASGYHRGMRGYTF
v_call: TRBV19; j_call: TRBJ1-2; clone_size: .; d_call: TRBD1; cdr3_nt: TGTGCCAGTAGTATTCTTCAGGGGGCAGATAACTATGGCTACACCTTC; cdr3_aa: CASSILQGADNYGYTF
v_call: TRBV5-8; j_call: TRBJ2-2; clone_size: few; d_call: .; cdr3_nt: TGTGCCAGCAGCTTCAGGGCCGCGAACACCGGGGAGCTGTTTTTT; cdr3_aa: CASSFRAANTGELFF
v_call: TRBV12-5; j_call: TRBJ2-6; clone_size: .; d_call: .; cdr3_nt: TGTGCTAGTGGTTTCCCACAGGCCTCTGGGGCCAACGTCCTGACTTTC; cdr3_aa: CASGFPQASGANVLTF
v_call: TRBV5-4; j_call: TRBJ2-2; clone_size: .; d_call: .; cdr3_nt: TGTGCCAGCAGCTCCGGACAGAGATCGAACACCGGGGAGCTGTTTTTT; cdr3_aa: CASSSGQRSNTGELFF
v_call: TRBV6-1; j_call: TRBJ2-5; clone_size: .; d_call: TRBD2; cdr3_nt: TGTGCCAGCAGTGAAGCCCCGACTAGCGGATGGTACCAAGAGACCCAGTACTTC; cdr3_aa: CASSEAPTSGWYQETQYF
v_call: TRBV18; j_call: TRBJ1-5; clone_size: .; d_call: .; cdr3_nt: TGTGCCAGCTCACCTCCGGGGGAGGGTGGCAATCAGCCCCAGCATTTT; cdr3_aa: CASSPPGEGGNQPQHF
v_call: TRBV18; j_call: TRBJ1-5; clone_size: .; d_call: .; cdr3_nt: TGTGCCAGCTCACCAACTAATCCATCAGGGGTTTGGCAGCCCCAGCATTTT; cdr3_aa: CASSPTNPSGVWQPQHF
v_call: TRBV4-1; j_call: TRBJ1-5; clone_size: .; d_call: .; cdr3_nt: TGCGCCAGCAGCCTTCTCGCGGGTTGGGGCAATCAGCCCCAGCATTTT; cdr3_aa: CASSLLAGWGNQPQHF
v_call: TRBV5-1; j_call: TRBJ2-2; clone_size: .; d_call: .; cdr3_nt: TGCGCCAGCAGCTTGAAGCCTGCGGAGGGCGGGGAGCTGTTTTTT; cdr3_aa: CASSLKPAEGGELFF
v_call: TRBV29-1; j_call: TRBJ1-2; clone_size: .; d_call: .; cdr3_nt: TGCAGCGTTGAAGACGAAGGGAGGTGGGTGGATGGCTACACCTTC; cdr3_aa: CSVEDEGRWVDGYTF
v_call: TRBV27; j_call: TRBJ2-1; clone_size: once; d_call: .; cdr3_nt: TGTGCCAGCAGTCATACTAGCAATGAGCAGTTCTTC; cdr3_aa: CASSHTSNEQFF
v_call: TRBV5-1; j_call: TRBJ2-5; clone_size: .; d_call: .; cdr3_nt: TGCGCCAGCAGCTTGGAAGGGGGGGGCGCAGAGACCCAGTACTTC; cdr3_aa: CASSLEGGGAETQYF
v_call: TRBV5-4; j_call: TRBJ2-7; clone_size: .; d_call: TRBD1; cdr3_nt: TGTGCCAGCAGCAGGACAGGGGGCAGGGACGAGCAGTACTTC; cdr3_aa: CASSRTGGRDEQYF
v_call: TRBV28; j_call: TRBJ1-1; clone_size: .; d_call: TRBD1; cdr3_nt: TGTGCCAGCAGTTTCCCCGGGACAGGGGTCACTGAAGCTTTCTTT; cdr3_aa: CASSFPGTGVTEAFF
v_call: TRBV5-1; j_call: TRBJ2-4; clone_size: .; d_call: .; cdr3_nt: TGCGCCAGCAGCCCGGGGGCCAAAAACATTCAGTACTTC; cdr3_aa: CASSPGAKNIQYF
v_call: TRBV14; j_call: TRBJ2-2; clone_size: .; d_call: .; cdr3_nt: TGTGCCAGCAGCTCCACAGGGAAGGGCACCGGGGAGCTGTTTTTT; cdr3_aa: CASSSTGKGTGELFF
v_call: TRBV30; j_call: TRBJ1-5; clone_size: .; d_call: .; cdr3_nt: TGTGCCTGGAGTAGCCTAGGTAATCAGCCCCAGCATTTT; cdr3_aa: CAWSSLGNQPQHF
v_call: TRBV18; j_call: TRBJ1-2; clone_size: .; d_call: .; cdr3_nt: TGTGCCAGCTCACTCCGACAGACCCCTAACTATGGCTACACCTTC; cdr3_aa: CASSLRQTPNYGYTF
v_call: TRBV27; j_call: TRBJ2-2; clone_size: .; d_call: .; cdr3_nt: TGTGCCAGCAGTTTAGGGCCCGGGGAGCTGTTTTTT; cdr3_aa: CASSLGPGELFF
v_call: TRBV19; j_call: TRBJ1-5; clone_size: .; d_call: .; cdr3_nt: TGTGCCAGTAGTATAACCTCGACAGGTCAGCCCCAGCATTTT; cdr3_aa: CASSITSTGQPQHF
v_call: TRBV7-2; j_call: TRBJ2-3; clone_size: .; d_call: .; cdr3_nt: TGTGCCAGCAGCTTAGTAGGGGGAAAGGCGGGAGATACGCAGTATTTT; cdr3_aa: CASSLVGGKAGDTQYF
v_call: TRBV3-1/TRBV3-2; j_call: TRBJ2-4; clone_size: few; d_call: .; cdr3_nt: TGTGCCAGCAGCCAAGGAAGACGTCCAGGACAGCTAAAAAACATTCAGTACTTC; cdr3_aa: CASSQGRRPGQLKNIQYF
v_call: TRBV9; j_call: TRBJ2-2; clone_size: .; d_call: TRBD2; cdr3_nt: TGTGCCAGCAGCTTAAGCGGGGGGGCAGTCGGGGAGCTGTTTTTT; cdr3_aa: CASSLSGGAVGELFF
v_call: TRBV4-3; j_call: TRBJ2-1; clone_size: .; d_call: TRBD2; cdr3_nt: TGCGCCAGCAGCCAAGTAGGCCTAGCGGAGTACAATGAGCAGTTCTTC; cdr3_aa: CASSQVGLAEYNEQFF
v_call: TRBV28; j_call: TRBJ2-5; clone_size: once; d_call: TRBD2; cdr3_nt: TGTGCCAGCAGTCCCTTAGCGGGGGGAATGTACCAAGAGACCCAGTACTTC; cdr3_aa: CASSPLAGGMYQETQYF
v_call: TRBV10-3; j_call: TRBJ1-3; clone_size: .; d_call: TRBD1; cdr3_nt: TGTGCCACCGGGGACAGGGACAGAAACACCATATATTTT; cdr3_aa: CATGDRDRNTIYF
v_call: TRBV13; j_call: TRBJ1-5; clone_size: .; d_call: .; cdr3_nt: TGTGCCAGCAGCTTAGATAAGACAGTCCGGATTAGCAATCAGCCCCAGCATTTT; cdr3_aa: CASSLDKTVRISNQPQHF
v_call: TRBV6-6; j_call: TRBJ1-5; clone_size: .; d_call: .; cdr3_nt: TGTGCCAGCAGTTACTCTAGGGGTCTTCAGCCCCAGCATTTT; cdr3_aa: CASSYSRGLQPQHF
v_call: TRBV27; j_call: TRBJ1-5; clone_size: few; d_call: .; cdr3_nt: TGTGCCAGCAGTGTGACAGGCTACAATCAGCCCCAGCATTTT; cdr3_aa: CASSVTGYNQPQHF